The rows below give T cell receptor beta chains drawn from one sample of a study of blood T cell repertoires in COVID-19. Clones were sequenced by immunoSEQ multiplex PCR, and TCRdb holds only the in-frame ones, with some missing. Found here are over 250,000 clones, about nine tenths of them singletons; the top ten hold approximately 2.6%. The sequenced material came from PBMCs or T cells enriched from blood (not recorded which). These receptors all stem from a woman younger than 35 who had recovered from COVID-19. Both conserved end residues are part of each CDR3. The D gene is left open where the match is weak. Size is stated for part of the rows, as once, few or many counts, or as a class when the clone is expanded.

J gene: TRBJ1-5; clone size: -; D gene: -; V gene: TRBV19; CDR3 DNA: TGTGCCAGTAGTAGAGGAGGGTCAAATCAGCCCCAGCATTTT; CDR3 protein: CASSRGGSNQPQHF
J gene: TRBJ2-7; clone size: -; D gene: -; V gene: TRBV6-2/TRBV6-3; CDR3 DNA: TGTGCCAGCAGTTACTCGACTGTTGCGGATTTGAGCTCCTACGAGCAGTACTTC; CDR3 protein: CASSYSTVADLSSYEQYF
J gene: TRBJ1-5; clone size: -; D gene: -; V gene: TRBV19; CDR3 DNA: TGTGCCAGTAGTATTACCGGGGGGGCTAATCAGCCCCAGCATTTT; CDR3 protein: CASSITGGANQPQHF
J gene: TRBJ1-1; clone size: -; D gene: -; V gene: TRBV7-9; CDR3 DNA: TGTGCCAGCAGCTTCCCAAACACTGAAGCTTTCTTT; CDR3 protein: CASSFPNTEAFF
J gene: TRBJ1-1; clone size: -; D gene: -; V gene: TRBV4-1; CDR3 DNA: TGCGCCAGCAGCCCCGCGGGAAGCACTGAAGCTTTCTTT; CDR3 protein: CASSPAGSTEAFF
J gene: TRBJ2-7; clone size: once; D gene: TRBD1; V gene: TRBV30; CDR3 DNA: TGTGCCTGGAGTGTCCCAAGGGTGGGACAGTACTCCTACGAGCAGTACTTC; CDR3 protein: CAWSVPRVGQYSYEQYF
J gene: TRBJ2-1; clone size: -; D gene: -; V gene: TRBV10-3; CDR3 DNA: TGTGCCATCAGGAAGGACAGCGGAAGCTCCTACAATGAGCAGTTCTTC; CDR3 protein: CAIRKDSGSSYNEQFF
J gene: TRBJ2-7; clone size: -; D gene: -; V gene: TRBV13; CDR3 DNA: TGTGCCAGCAGCTTACAGTCCTACGAGCAGTACTTC; CDR3 protein: CASSLQSYEQYF
J gene: TRBJ2-7; clone size: -; D gene: -; V gene: TRBV4-3; CDR3 DNA: TGCGCCAGCAGCCAATCCCTGTCGGGGACCTACGAGCAGTACTTC; CDR3 protein: CASSQSLSGTYEQYF
J gene: TRBJ2-1; clone size: -; D gene: -; V gene: TRBV19; CDR3 DNA: TGTGCCAGTACGACAGGGCAGCGGGAGTTTGTTGAGCAGTTCTTC; CDR3 protein: CASTTGQREFVEQFF
J gene: TRBJ1-1; clone size: -; D gene: TRBD1; V gene: TRBV30; CDR3 DNA: TGTGCCTGGAGTGTGACAGGGGTTGGGACTGAAGCTTTCTTT; CDR3 protein: CAWSVTGVGTEAFF
J gene: TRBJ1-4; clone size: -; D gene: -; V gene: TRBV7-9; CDR3 DNA: TGTGCCAGCAGCTTAGTCGGCGGGGGGACGCCAAATGAAAAACTGTTTTTT; CDR3 protein: CASSLVGGGTPNEKLFF
J gene: TRBJ2-7; clone size: -; D gene: -; V gene: TRBV7-3; CDR3 DNA: TGTGCCAGCAGCCCTTCTACCCTCTCCTACGAGCAGTACTTC; CDR3 protein: CASSPSTLSYEQYF
J gene: TRBJ1-1; clone size: -; D gene: TRBD1; V gene: TRBV29-1; CDR3 DNA: TGCAGCGTAAGGGACAGGGTGAACACTGAAGCTTTCTTT; CDR3 protein: CSVRDRVNTEAFF
J gene: TRBJ1-2; clone size: -; D gene: -; V gene: TRBV4-3; CDR3 DNA: TGCGCCAGCAGCCCCGGTGGGCAGAAACAATACTATGGCTACACCTTC; CDR3 protein: CASSPGGQKQYYGYTF
J gene: TRBJ1-2; clone size: -; D gene: -; V gene: TRBV21-1; CDR3 DNA: TGTGCCAGCAGGACATCGGGGGGGCGCTATGGCTACACCTTC; CDR3 protein: CASRTSGGRYGYTF
J gene: TRBJ2-7; clone size: -; D gene: TRBD2; V gene: TRBV5-4; CDR3 DNA: TGTGCCAGCAGTTGGAGCGGGGGGACACCCTACGAGCAGTACTTC; CDR3 protein: CASSWSGGTPYEQYF
J gene: TRBJ2-2; clone size: -; D gene: -; V gene: TRBV4-3; CDR3 DNA: TGCGCCAGCAGCCGGGGTGGGGAGTGGCCCCCCGGGGAGCTGTTTTTT; CDR3 protein: CASSRGGEWPPGELFF
J gene: TRBJ1-1; clone size: -; D gene: -; V gene: TRBV29-1; CDR3 DNA: TGCAGCGTCCCGTCCCAGGGAAACACTGAAGCTTTCTTT; CDR3 protein: CSVPSQGNTEAFF
J gene: TRBJ2-7; clone size: -; D gene: TRBD2; V gene: TRBV27; CDR3 DNA: TGTGCCAGCAGTTTATCCGTCGGGACTAGCGGTGCCTACGAGCAGTACTTC; CDR3 protein: CASSLSVGTSGAYEQYF
J gene: TRBJ1-1; clone size: -; D gene: -; V gene: TRBV7-6; CDR3 DNA: TGTGCCAGCAGCTTAGATCCTATGTCAACTGAAGCTTTCTTT; CDR3 protein: CASSLDPMSTEAFF